Each of the 20 T cell receptor beta chains below was sequenced from the same sample in a study of tumor and adjacent non-tumor tissue in lung cancer listed by TCRdb under 2018. Library method: multiplex PCR. TCRdb shows the sequencer as Illumina HiSeq 2500. TCRbeta libraries were built by three rounds of nested PCR using primers (Table S4), following protocols modified from ARM-PCR. TCRdb handled the public reads itself, with Q25 trimming in fastp and clone calling in MiXCR, and kept productive beta chains. Each CDR3 protein gets just one entry, which takes the most common genes and DNA from the rows behind it. The table for this sample lists 68,000 or so distinct CDR3 sequences; 55% to 75% of them were counted only once. Together, the top ten hold around 21% of the sample. RNA was extracted from bulk unsorted tissue and checked for quality with a NanoDrop ND-1000 and an Agilent 2100. The sequencing sample was made of lung tumor tissue. All receptors derive from a man between 45 and 60 years old with non-small cell lung cancer.

On this clonotype: At one of its ends the junction is not consistent with the germline gene, which may arise from a read error. The V and J genes are TRBV28 and TRBJ2-1, with 8 bases matching TRBD2. Germline V lookup: CDR1 MDHEN, CDR2 SYDVKM. The CDR3 runs 14 residues. Here the CDR3 DNA reads TGTGTCAGCAGTACTAGCGGAATGTACAATGAGCAGTTCTTC. Translated, it gives CVSSTSGMYNEQFF.

There are many counts of this clonotype. This rearrangement joins TRBV28 to TRBJ2-7, with 8 bases lining up with TRBD1. In germline, CDR1 is MDHEN, CDR2 SYDVKM. This CDR3 comprises 14 residues. Germline trimming cut 8 bases from V and 9 bases from J; bases unmatched to any gene: 15. CDR3 sequence: CASGTGTGVFAQYF. Here the CDR3 DNA reads TGTGCCAGCGGTACCGGGACAGGAGTTTTCGCGCAGTACTTC.

This clonotype was observed at least ten times. The chain joins TRBV29-1 to TRBJ1-1; D possibly corresponds to TRBD1 (5 bases). This CDR3 has 13 residues. Germline lookup yields CDR1 SQVTM and CDR2 ANQGSEA. The germline V and J ends were trimmed by 3 bases and 1 base, with 9 bases remaining between them. In DNA, the CDR3 is TGCAGCGTTGATCTGGGGGGGAACACTGAAGCTTTCTTT. Amino acid sequence: CSVDLGGNTEAFF.

This clonotype was observed once. A much larger clone lies a single base off, so this may be a read error. The rearrangement uses TRBV4-1 and TRBJ2-7, with TRBD1 identical over 10 bases. CDR1 is MGHRA and CDR2 is YSYEKL in the germline V gene. This CDR3 has 16 residues. The J segment lost 2 bases and the V segment lost 4 bases, leaving 8 bases of the junction unmatched. The DNA of the CDR3 is TGCGCCAGCAGCCGCCCGGGACAGGGGCTACCCTACGAGCAGTACTTC. As protein: CASSRPGQGLPYEQYF.

About this clonotype itself: In this CDR3 the conserved last residue, phenylalanine or tryptophan, is missing, so a read error is likely. The DNA is left out, because the CDR3 cannot be placed on it with certainty; the CDR3 is given as TCRdb lists it. The chain has TRBV12-3 or TRBV12-4 and TRBJ1-5; the table's D call TRBD1 went unverified against the DNA. With termini counted, the CDR3 has 15 amino acids. CDR3 region: CASSSPTGDNQPLHY.

The chain uses TRBV4-1 and TRBJ2-1, with unresolved D. The germline V gene has CDR1 MGHRA and CDR2 YSYEKL. The V end lost 0 bases, the J end lost 4 bases, and 13 bases lay between the germline ends. This CDR3 contains 16 residues. The CDR3 protein is CASSQEDGRIYNEQFF. The CDR3 DNA reads TGCGCCAGCAGCCAAGAGGACGGACGGATATACAATGAGCAGTTCTTC.

The table lists this clonotype with a few counts. At one boundary the junction diverges from the germline segment, which might be a read error. V is TRBV7-9 and J is TRBJ1-2; D remains unclear. Germline V lookup: CDR1 SEHNR, CDR2 FQNEAQ (reference sequence). This CDR3 has 13 residues. CDR3 sequence reads: CAGSLREYYGYTF. DNA for the CDR3: TGTGCCGGCAGCTTAAGGGAGTATTATGGCTACACCTTC.

Comment on this clonotype: A much larger clone differs from this one at a single base, so this may be a read error. This is likely a read error, given that the CDR3 carries no conserved phenylalanine or tryptophan at its end. V is TRBV10-2 and J is TRBJ2-7; D perhaps matches TRBD1 (6 bases). V was shortened by 5 bases and J by 6 bases, with 14 bases between the two germline ends. Per the germline V gene, CDR1 is WSHSY and CDR2 is SAAADI. This CDR3 contains 13 residues. The CDR3 coding sequence is TGCGCCAGCAGTAGTCAGGGGTTGGTCGAGCAGTACTTA. The encoded protein is CASSSQGLVEQYL.

Note on this clonotype: A read error is possible here, since a much larger clone lies one base away. The chain has TRBV4-1 and TRBJ1-1; TRBD1 is a possible D gene (5 bases). The V end was cut by 1 base, the J end by 5 bases, with 23 bases between. In germline, CDR1 is MGHRA, CDR2 YSYEKL. CDR3 length: 18 residues. As DNA, the CDR3 is TGCGCCAGCAGCCAAGGGGGGGGGACCAGCTCAGGTTGGACTGAAGCTTTCTTT. Its translation is CASSQGGGTSSGWTEAFF.

This chain joins TRBV24-1 and TRBJ2-6; weak D call: TRBD2 (7 bases). Germline assignment: CDR1 KGHDR and CDR2 SFDVKD. The CDR3 is 19 residues long. V shed 7 bases and J shed 0 bases, with 21 bases lying between them. CDR3 sequence: CATRDTGRGCPSGANVLTF. Here the CDR3 DNA reads TGTGCCACCAGGGATACGGGGAGGGGGTGCCCCTCTGGGGCCAACGTCCTGACTTTC.

At least ten counts were recorded for this clonotype. The CDR3 loop reads CASSSSSGRGNEQFF. The CDR3 bases are TGTGCCAGCAGTTCAAGTAGCGGGAGGGGTAATGAGCAGTTCTTC. This chain links TRBV12-3 or TRBV12-4 with TRBJ2-1; 11 bases are a match to TRBD2. The CDR3 is 15 residues long. V trimming: 4 bases; J trimming: 7 bases; junction bases outside the gene matches: 6.

The genes are TRBV5-1 and TRBJ1-5; tentative D call: TRBD1 (5 bases). Germline values: CDR1 SGHRS, CDR2 YFSETQ. V was clipped by 3 bases and J by 3 bases, with 13 bases between them. The CDR3 sequence is 15 residues long. The CDR3 here is CASSSYGGDNQPQHF. The CDR3 region has the DNA TGCGCCAGCAGCTCCTACGGGGGAGACAATCAGCCCCAGCATTTT. Together with reference TRBV5-1 and TRBJ1-5, the CDR3 gives the full variable domain: KAGVTQTPRYLIKTRGQQVTLSCSPISGHRSVSWYQQTPGQGLQFLFEYFSETQRNKGNFPGRFSGRQFSNSRSEMNVSTLELGDSALYLCASSSYGGDNQPQHFGDGTRLSIL.

This clonotype was counted only a few times. A read error is possible here, since a much larger clone lies one base away. The chain links TRBV4-2 to TRBJ2-7; 7 nucleotides align to TRBD1. Germline lookup yields CDR1 LGHNA and CDR2 YNFKEQ. CDR3 length equals 15 residues. The CDR3 reads CVSSQGSDRVYEQYF. For the CDR3, the DNA is TGTGTCAGCAGCCAAGGGTCTGACAGGGTCTACGAGCAGTACTTC.

On this clonotype: Germline is not matched at one junction end, which may reflect a read error. The chain has TRBV11-2 and TRBJ2-5; 7 positions agree with TRBD2. Germline assignment: CDR1 SGHAT and CDR2 FQNNGV. There are 15 residues in the CDR3. Here the CDR3 DNA reads TGCGCCCGCAGCCAAGGACTAGAGACACAAGGGACCCAGTACTTC. This encodes CARSQGLETQGTQYF.

Regarding this clonotype: The junction does not match germline at one end; this may be a read error. The J gene is TRBJ1-6, the V gene TRBV11-2; D is perhaps TRBD1 (5 bases). Looked up from germline, CDR1 is SGHAT and CDR2 is FQNNGV. The CDR3 loop spans 16 amino acids. The CDR3 loop is CVSSFSGRNYNSPIHF. The DNA of the CDR3 is TGTGTCAGCAGCTTCTCGGGACGCAACTATAATTCACCCATCCACTTT.

This clonotype was picked up one time. At one end the junction does not follow the germline gene, possibly because of a read error. The genes are TRBV5-1 and TRBJ2-7, with D unclear. Germline values: CDR1 SGHRS, CDR2 YFSETQ. CDR3 length: 14 residues. DNA of the CDR3: TGCGCCAACAGCTTCGTCTACCCGACCTACGAGCAGTACTTC. This sequence encodes CANSFVYPTYEQYF.

With regard to this clonotype: A much larger clone lies one base from this, so it may be a read error. Since the CDR3 does not end with the conserved phenylalanine or tryptophan, this likely comes from a read error. The CDR3, as DNA: TGCGCCAGCAGCCGCCTACAGGACCCCTACGAGCAGTACTTG. Amino acids: CASSRLQDPYEQYL. V and J are TRBV5-1 and TRBJ2-7, with D possibly being TRBD1 (5 bases). The CDR3 has 14 residues. In germline, CDR1 is SGHRS, CDR2 YFSETQ. The V end was cut by 4 bases, the J end by 2 bases, with 13 bases between.

Comments on this clonotype: This CDR3 is missing its conserved last phenylalanine or tryptophan, likely due to a read error. Because the CDR3's place on the DNA is in doubt, the DNA is left out and the CDR3 is given as listed by TCRdb. The chain employs TRBV11-3 and TRBJ2-2; the listed D gene, TRBD1, was not tested against the DNA. Germline CDR1 and CDR2: SGHNT and YENEEA. The CDR3 contains 16 residues when both ends are counted. CDR3: CDSSLGAGTNTGELFS.

To note about this clonotype: Just one base apart from a much larger clone, this may be a read error. The chain is built from TRBV6-1 and TRBJ1-4; no clear D gene. The CDR3 has 16 residues. The germline V gene encodes CDR1 MNHNS and CDR2 SASEGT. V lost 3 bases to trimming and J lost 8 bases, with 19 bases between them. In nucleotides, the CDR3 is TGTGCCAGCAGTGATATATCGGGTACTACCGTGGAAAAACTGTTTTTT. This codes for CASSDISGTTVEKLFF.

The chain employs TRBV5-1 and TRBJ1-5; D is unclear. Trimming pared 3 bases from V and 3 bases from J, leaving 10 bases between. Germline-derived CDR1 and CDR2 are SGHRS and YFSETQ. This CDR3 region has 14 residues. CDR3 amino acids: CASSSDGYNQPQHF. CDR3 nucleotides: TGCGCCAGCAGCTCGGACGGCTACAATCAGCCCCAGCATTTT. Supplemented by reference TRBV5-1 and TRBJ1-5, the full variable domain reads KAGVTQTPRYLIKTRGQQVTLSCSPISGHRSVSWYQQTPGQGLQFLFEYFSETQRNKGNFPGRFSGRQFSNSRSEMNVSTLELGDSALYLCASSSDGYNQPQHFGDGTRLSIL.